This T cell receptor beta chain was sequenced during a study of beta chain features in type 1 diabetes (dated by TCRdb to between 2018 and 2020). About the study as a whole: Mean age, gender distribution, total cell number and subset yield did not differ between patients and healthy donors. A total of 107,917,701 sorted cells were examined across all samples, and RNA yield correlated strongly with the number of cells per subset. In the study, recently diagnosed type 1 diabetes patients and matched healthy donors were compared on the TCRB repertoires of their sorted circulating CD4+ T cell subsets. Regulatory and stem cell-like memory subsets were obtained from only 8 patients and roughly eight healthy donors, while naive and central memory subsets were obtained from all 30 or so donors.

This clone was detected a few times. Its antigen is not yet known. Base qualities are not recorded, but no much larger clone differs from it by a single base. A single peripheral blood draw of roughly 0.11 L on average was collected from each donor into heparinised tubes. A BD FACSAria II and a panel including CD45RO, CCR7, CD25, CD127, CD95 and CD27 were used to sort naive, central memory, regulatory and stem cell-like memory CD4+ T cells. Every sorted population had a purity above 95%. PBMCs were isolated immediately by Lymphoprep density gradient centrifugation and stained directly without culture. So that batch effects would be minimized, each experiment stained and sorted samples in pairs, pairing one healthy donor with one patient. The germline V end is reduced by 0 bases and the J end by 5 bases; junction bases left unmatched: 6. CDR3 length: 15 amino acids, cysteine to phenylalanine. Solely the CDR3 DNA is kept, with 45 bases framed from the first base. CDR1 and CDR2 (SGHRS, YFSETQ) derive from the germline V gene.

All of the isolated RNA was reverse transcribed with the High Capacity cDNA Reverse Transcription Kit, so expressed TCRB transcripts were sequenced. Deep immunoSEQ sequencing was applied to naive, central memory and regulatory T cell samples, giving an average of around 4 million total reads per sample. Sorted cells were lysed in RLT buffer, and RNA was extracted using DNase-treated RNeasy Micro or Mini kits according to cell number. To prevent cross-contamination, every cell subset was processed on its own, while patient and healthy donor samples were processed together. The immunoSEQ multiplex PCR was used to amplify TCRB sequences from cDNA, generating 87-bp fragments that spanned the CDR3 region. Amplicons were sequenced on the Illumina HiSeq platform. On the study's bioinformatics: PCR bias was computationally corrected using synthetic template baselines, reads within Hamming distance 2 were collapsed, and singletons that could not be merged were discarded. By aligning reads against IMGT, V, D and J genes, CDR3 length, and insertions or deletions at six rearrangement sites were assigned. Within each subset, clonotype counts were normalized to the number of sorted cells before true diversity and Gini coefficients were calculated with the tcR R package. The overlap coefficient, calculated on TCRB nucleotide sequences, was used to quantify repertoire sharing. Drawn from immuneACCESS, this table holds only the in-frame rearrangements with V and J called that TCRdb kept. Clones are partly lost; checked studies trace under half to an unresolved V gene and leave the rest unexplained. V and J calls plus clone size are reproduced from that table; the DNA served to infer D and trimming. Within this sample are some 350,000 clones, with around 10% of them counted one time only. Of the sample, over 0.45% falls within the top ten clones.

Broader findings and caveats from the paper: At VDJ recombination sites, patients with type 1 diabetes made fewer insertions and deleted more nucleotides, a pattern implying thymic rearrangement abnormalities. Naive, central memory and regulatory TCRB repertoires appeared more similar among patients than among healthy donors. Because cDNA was sequenced instead of genomic DNA, highly expressing activated cells could be over-represented, though the groups showed no difference in activation or CD3 levels. In all four CD4+ subsets, TCRB CDR3 length was moderately but significantly shorter in type 1 diabetes patients. Only small numbers of individuals were included in the HLA sub-analyses, which left unresolved whether HLA type had any influence on TCRB rearrangement. Shorter templates might be favored by PCR, yet because patient and control samples were amplified and corrected together, any such skew would affect both groups equally.

The sequence was collected from a man younger than 45 with type 1 diabetes. Source material: central memory CD4+ T cells from blood. Here the chain combines TRBV5-1 and TRBJ2-5, with 8 central nucleotides matching TRBD2. The DNA sequence is as follows: TGCGCCAGCAGCTTGGGACCAGCGGGAGAGGAGACCCAGTACTTC. It codes for CASSLGPAGEETQYF.